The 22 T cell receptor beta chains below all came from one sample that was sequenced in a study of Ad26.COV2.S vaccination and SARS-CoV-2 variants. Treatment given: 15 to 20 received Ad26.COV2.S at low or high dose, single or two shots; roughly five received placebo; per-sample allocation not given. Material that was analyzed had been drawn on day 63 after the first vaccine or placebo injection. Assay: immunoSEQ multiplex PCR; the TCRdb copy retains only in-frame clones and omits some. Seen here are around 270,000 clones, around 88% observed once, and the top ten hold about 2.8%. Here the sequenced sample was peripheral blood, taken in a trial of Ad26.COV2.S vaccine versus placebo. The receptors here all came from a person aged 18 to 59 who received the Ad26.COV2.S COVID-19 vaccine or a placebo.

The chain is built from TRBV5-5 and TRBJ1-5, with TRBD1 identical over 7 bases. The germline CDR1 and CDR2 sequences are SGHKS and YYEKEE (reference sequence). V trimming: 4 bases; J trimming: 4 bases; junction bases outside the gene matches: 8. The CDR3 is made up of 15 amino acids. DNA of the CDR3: TGTGCCAGCAGCGCGCTCGGGACAGAAAATCAGCCCCAGCATTTT. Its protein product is CASSALGTENQPQHF.

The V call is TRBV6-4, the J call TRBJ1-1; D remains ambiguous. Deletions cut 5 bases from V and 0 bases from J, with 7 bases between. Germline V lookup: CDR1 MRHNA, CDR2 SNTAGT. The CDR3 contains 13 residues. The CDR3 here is CASSSEMNTEAFF. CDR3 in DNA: TGTGCCAGCAGTTCTGAAATGAACACTGAAGCTTTCTTT.

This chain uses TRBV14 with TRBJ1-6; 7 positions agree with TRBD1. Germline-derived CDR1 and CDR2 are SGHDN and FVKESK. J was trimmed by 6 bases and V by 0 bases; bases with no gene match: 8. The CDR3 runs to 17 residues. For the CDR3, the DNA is TGTGCCAGCAGCCAAGATCGGGGGAGACAGGGTAATTCACCCCTCCACTTT. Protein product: CASSQDRGRQGNSPLHF.

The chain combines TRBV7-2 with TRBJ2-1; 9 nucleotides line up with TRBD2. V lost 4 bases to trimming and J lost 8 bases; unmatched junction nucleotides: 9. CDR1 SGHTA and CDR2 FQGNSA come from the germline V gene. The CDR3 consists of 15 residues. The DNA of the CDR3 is TGTGCCAGCAGCTCCCCCGGACTAGCGAAGCATGAGCAGTTCTTC. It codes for CASSSPGLAKHEQFF.

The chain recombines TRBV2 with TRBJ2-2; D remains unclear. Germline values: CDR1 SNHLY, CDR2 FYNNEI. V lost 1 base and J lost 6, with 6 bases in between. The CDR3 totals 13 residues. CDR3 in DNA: TGTGCCAGCAGTGAAGGTAACTCCGGGGAGCTGTTTTTT. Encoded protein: CASSEGNSGELFF. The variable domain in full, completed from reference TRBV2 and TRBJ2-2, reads EPEVTQTPSHQVTQMGQEVILRCVPISNHLYFYWYRQILGQKVEFLVSFYNNEISEKSEIFDDQFSVERPDGSNFTLKIRSTKLEDSAMYFCASSEGNSGELFFGEGSRLTVL.

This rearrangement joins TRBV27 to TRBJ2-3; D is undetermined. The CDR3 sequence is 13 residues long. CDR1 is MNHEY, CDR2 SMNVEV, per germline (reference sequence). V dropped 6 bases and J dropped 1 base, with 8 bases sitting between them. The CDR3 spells CASSPVGTDTQYF. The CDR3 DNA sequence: TGTGCCAGCAGCCCGGTCGGCACAGATACGCAGTATTTT.

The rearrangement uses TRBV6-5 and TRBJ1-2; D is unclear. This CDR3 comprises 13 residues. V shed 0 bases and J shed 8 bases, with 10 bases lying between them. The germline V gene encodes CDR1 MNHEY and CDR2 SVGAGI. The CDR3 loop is CASSYSLLEGYTF. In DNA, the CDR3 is TGTGCCAGCAGTTACTCTCTGCTGGAAGGCTACACCTTC.

The CDR3 DNA is TGTGCCAGCAGCTTGGGTGGAGTGATAACTAATGAAAAACTGTTTTTT. This translates into CASSLGGVITNEKLFF. The chain uses TRBV5-4 and TRBJ1-4; D unclear. Germline V gives CDR1 SGHNT, CDR2 YYREEE (reference sequence). V lost 0 bases and J lost 1, with 10 bases in between. CDR3 length: 16 amino acids.

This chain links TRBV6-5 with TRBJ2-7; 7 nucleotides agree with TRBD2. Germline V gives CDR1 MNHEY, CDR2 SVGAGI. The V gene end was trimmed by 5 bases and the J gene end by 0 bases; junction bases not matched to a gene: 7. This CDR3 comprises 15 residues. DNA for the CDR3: TGTGCCAGCAGTCACGCCCCGGGGGGCTCCTACGAGCAGTACTTC. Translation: CASSHAPGGSYEQYF.

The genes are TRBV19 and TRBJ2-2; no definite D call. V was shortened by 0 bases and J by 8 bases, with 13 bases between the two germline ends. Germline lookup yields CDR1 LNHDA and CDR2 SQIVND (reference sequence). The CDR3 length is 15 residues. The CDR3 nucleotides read TGTGCCAGTAGTATAGATCGTGTTAGCAGGGGGGAGCTGTTTTTT. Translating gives CASSIDRVSRGELFF.

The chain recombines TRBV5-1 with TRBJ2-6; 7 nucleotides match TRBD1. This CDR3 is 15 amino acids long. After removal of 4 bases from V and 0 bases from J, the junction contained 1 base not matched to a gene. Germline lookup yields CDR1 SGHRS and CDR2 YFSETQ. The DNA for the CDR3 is TGCGCCAGCAGCGGGACAGCCTCTGGGGCCAACGTCCTGACTTTC. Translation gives CASSGTASGANVLTF.

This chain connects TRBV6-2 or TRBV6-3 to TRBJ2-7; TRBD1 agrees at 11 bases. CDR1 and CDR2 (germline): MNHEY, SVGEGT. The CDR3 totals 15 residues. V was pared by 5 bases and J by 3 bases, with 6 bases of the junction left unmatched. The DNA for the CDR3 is TGTGCCAGCAGTCTTCCCGGGACAGGGGGCTACGAGCAGTACTTC. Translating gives CASSLPGTGGYEQYF.

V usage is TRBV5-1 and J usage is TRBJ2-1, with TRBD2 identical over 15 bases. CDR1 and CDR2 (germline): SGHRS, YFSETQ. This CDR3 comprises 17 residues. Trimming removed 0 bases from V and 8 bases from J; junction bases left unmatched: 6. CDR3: CASSLGWTSGRVHEQFF. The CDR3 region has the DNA TGCGCCAGCAGCTTGGGATGGACTAGCGGGAGGGTTCATGAGCAGTTCTTC. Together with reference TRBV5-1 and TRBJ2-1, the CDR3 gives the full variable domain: KAGVTQTPRYLIKTRGQQVTLSCSPISGHRSVSWYQQTPGQGLQFLFEYFSETQRNKGNFPGRFSGRQFSNSRSEMNVSTLELGDSALYLCASSLGWTSGRVHEQFFGPGTRLTVL.

The CDR3 coding sequence is TGTGCCAGCAGCGGGACAGGGGGATCTGGAAACACCATATATTTT. It translates to CASSGTGGSGNTIYF. The chain joins TRBV9 to TRBJ1-3, with 10 bases that match TRBD1. This CDR3 is built from 15 residues. V was clipped by 3 bases and J by 1 base; unmatched bases: 1. Germline V CDR1 and CDR2: SGDLS, YYNGEE.

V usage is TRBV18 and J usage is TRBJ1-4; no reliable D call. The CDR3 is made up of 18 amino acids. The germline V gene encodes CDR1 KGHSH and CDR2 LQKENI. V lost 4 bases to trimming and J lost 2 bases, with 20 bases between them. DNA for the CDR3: TGTGCCAGCTCACTCACGGGGAGTTCTGAGGACACTAATGAAAAACTGTTTTTT. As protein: CASSLTGSSEDTNEKLFF.

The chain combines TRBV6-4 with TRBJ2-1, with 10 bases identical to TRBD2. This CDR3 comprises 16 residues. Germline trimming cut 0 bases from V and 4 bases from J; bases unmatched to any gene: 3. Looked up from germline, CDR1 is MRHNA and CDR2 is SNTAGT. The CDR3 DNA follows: TGTGCCAGCAGTGACTCGGCTAGCGGGGGTTACAATGAGCAGTTCTTC. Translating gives CASSDSASGGYNEQFF.

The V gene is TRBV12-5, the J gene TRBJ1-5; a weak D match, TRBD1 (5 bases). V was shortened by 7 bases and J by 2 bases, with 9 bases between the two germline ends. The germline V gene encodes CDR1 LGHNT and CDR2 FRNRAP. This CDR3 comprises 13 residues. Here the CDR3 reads CASARGGNQPQHF. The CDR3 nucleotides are TGTGCTAGTGCGAGAGGGGGCAATCAGCCCCAGCATTTT.

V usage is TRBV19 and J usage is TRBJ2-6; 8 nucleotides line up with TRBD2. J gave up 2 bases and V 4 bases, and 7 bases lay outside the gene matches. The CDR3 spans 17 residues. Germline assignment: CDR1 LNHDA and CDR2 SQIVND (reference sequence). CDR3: CASSNGAGGAGANVLTF. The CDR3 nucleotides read TGTGCCAGTAGTAACGGGGCGGGGGGCGCTGGGGCCAACGTCCTGACTTTC.

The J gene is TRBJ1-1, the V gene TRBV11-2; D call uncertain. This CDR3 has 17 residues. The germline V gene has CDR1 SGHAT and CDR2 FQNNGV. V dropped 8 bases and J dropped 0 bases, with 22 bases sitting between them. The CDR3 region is CASRLRAGYLVNTEAFF. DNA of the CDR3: TGTGCCAGCCGGCTGAGGGCAGGATACTTGGTGAACACTGAAGCTTTCTTT.

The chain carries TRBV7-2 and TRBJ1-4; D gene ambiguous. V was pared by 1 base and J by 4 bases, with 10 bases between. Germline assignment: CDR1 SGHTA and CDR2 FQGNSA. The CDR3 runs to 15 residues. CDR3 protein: CASSLGWRSNEKLFF. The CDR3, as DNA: TGTGCCAGCAGCTTAGGATGGAGGAGTAATGAAAAACTGTTTTTT.

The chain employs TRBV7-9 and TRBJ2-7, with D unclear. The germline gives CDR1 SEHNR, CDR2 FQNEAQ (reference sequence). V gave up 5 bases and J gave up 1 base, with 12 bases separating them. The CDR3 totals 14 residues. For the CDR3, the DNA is TGTGCCAGCAGCCTTACGAGAACGTCCTACGAGCAGTACTTC. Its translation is CASSLTRTSYEQYF.

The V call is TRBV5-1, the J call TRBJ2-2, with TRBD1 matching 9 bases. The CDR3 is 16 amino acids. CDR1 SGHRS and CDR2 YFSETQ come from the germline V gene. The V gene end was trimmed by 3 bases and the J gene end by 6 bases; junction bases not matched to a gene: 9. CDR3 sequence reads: CASSYRTGDRAGELFF. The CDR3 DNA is TGCGCCAGCAGCTACCGGACAGGGGATCGGGCCGGGGAGCTGTTTTTT. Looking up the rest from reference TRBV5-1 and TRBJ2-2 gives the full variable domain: KAGVTQTPRYLIKTRGQQVTLSCSPISGHRSVSWYQQTPGQGLQFLFEYFSETQRNKGNFPGRFSGRQFSNSRSEMNVSTLELGDSALYLCASSYRTGDRAGELFFGEGSRLTVL.